This TCR beta chain emerged from a study of blood T cell repertoires in COVID-19 (dated by TCRdb to 2019 to 2021). Regarding the complete study: Collaborator samples came from the United States, Italy and Spain and covered acute and convalescent phases of COVID-19. The dataset comprised deeply sampled blood TCRbeta repertoires from subjects exposed to, actively infected with, or recovered from COVID-19. Samples were obtained from the ongoing ImmuneRACE study (first 160 participants) and from roughly 1,300 subjects provided by 6 global collaborators. The material from the prospective study consisted of cDNA or gDNA derived from T cells, B-cell-depleted T cells, or PBMCs. Where available, HLA class I and class II types were obtained from metadata supplied by the sample provider rather than from assay-based typing. Sample metadata almost always included a de-identified subject ID, COVID-19 status, age in years and sex. The repertoires were released in a freely available public database meant as a resource for research on the immune response to SARS-CoV-2. Broad study findings and their caveats: The quantity of clinical and demographic metadata differed by source and by participant and was supplied without curation.

Each collaborating institution followed its own protocols to collect whole blood in K2EDTA tubes. For TCRbeta analysis, collaborators shipped samples as frozen whole blood, isolated PBMCs, or DNA extracted from either of those sample types. In the case of this clone: Its antigen is currently not known. No base-level quality is on record; no much larger clone is a single base apart.

The immunoSEQ Assay, a bias-controlled multiplex PCR, was used to amplify TCRbeta CDR3 regions from genomic DNA. The authors' pipeline ran thus. Nucleated cell counts per sample were estimated from amplification of reference gene primers within the assay. To quantify the absolute abundance of each unique TCRbeta CDR3 rearrangement, sequence reads were collapsed and filtered. For each sample, productive Simpson clonality was calculated as the square root of Simpson's diversity index over productive rearrangements. This is the immuneACCESS table as TCRdb keeps it, with only in-frame sequences that have V and J called. A part of the clones is gone; compared with another copy, unresolved V genes explain less than half, and the rest is unexplained. The V and J calls and the clone size are those of that table, but D and trimming were determined from the DNA. This sample gives around 180,000 clones in total; 88% of them show up just once. The ten largest make up approximately 2.3% of the sample.

The CDR3 sequence holds 12 residues, the cysteine and phenylalanine included. Only the CDR3 DNA is retained, 36 bases long and in frame from the first base. The V and J ends are trimmed by 3 bases and 13 bases, leaving 10 bases between them. CDR1 and CDR2 are drawn from the germline V gene: SGHTA, FQGNSA. This TCR was recovered from a man aged 70 or older with active or convalescent COVID-19. Specimen: peripheral blood. The chain joins TRBV7-2 to TRBJ1-6; no confident D gene assignment can be made. The sequenced DNA: TGTGCCAGCAGCTTCACGGCTAGGCCCCTCCACTTT. It codes for CASSFTARPLHF.